This TCR beta chain stems from a study of CD8+CD57+ T cells in acquired aplastic anemia. Turning to the study itself: CD4+ and CD8+ cells, once sorted, gave DNA averaging about 3 ug. Findings and limits, study-wide: Significant differences in CD8+ Simpson's diversity were not observed between patients and controls.

It was genomic DNA that served as the template for profiling TCR beta VDJ and CDR3. MiXCR was run by TCRdb on the reads, yielding one entry per CDR3 protein. The top ten hold 35% to 50% of the sample, which has about 160,000 distinct CDR3 sequences, about 70% seen once. Patients selected for sequencing had displayed CD8+CD57+ cell expansion by flow cytometry. The blood sampling took place in patients who had so far received no therapy. Looked up from germline, CDR1 is LNHDA and CDR2 is SQIVND (reference sequence). The CDR3 length is 15 residues. Trimming pared 8 bases from V and 0 bases from J, leaving 14 bases between. On this clonotype: Antigen specificity is unknown.

The chain employs TRBV19 and TRBJ1-5, with unresolved D. The material sequenced was sorted CD4+, CD8+, or CD8+CD57+ T cells (not recorded which) from PBMCs. The TCR was taken from a human donor with aplastic anemia. CDR3 in DNA: TGTGCCAGTCGGGAGGGCAGTTATAGCAATCAGCCCCAGCATTTT. Translated, it gives CASREGSYSNQPQHF. The full variable domain, in which reference TRBV19 and TRBJ1-5 provide the parts outside the CDR3, is DGGITQSPKYLFRKEGQNVTLSCEQNLNHDAMYWYRQDPGQGLRLIYYSQIVNDFQKGDIAEGYSVSREKKESFPLTVTSAQKNPTAFYLCASREGSYSNQPQHFGDGTRLSIL.